Following are 21 T cell receptor beta chains from one sample sequenced in a study of T cell responses to AZD1222 COVID-19 vaccine. Assay: immunoSEQ multiplex PCR; the TCRdb copy retains only in-frame clones and omits some. The sample consists of under 150,000 clones, approximately 88% of them appearing once. The sample was peripheral blood, taken 28 days after the second AZD1222 dose. These receptors were taken from an adult who received the AZD1222 COVID-19 vaccine.

This clone was observed a handful of times. This rearrangement joins TRBV6-4 to TRBJ2-1; 12 bases line up with TRBD2. V lost 6 bases to trimming and J lost 8 bases; unmatched junction nucleotides: 8. The CDR3 has 15 residues. Germline loops: CDR1 MRHNA, CDR2 SNTAGT. CDR3 region: CASSASGGASDEQFF. The CDR3 coding sequence is TGTGCCAGCAGCGCTAGCGGGGGGGCCAGCGATGAGCAGTTCTTC.

The chain links TRBV11-2 to TRBJ2-7, with D possibly being TRBD1 or TRBD2 (5 bases each). Trimming pared 3 bases from V and 3 bases from J, leaving 12 bases between. Germline V gene sequence: CDR1 SGHAT, CDR2 FQNNGV. The CDR3 is 14 residues long. CDR3 sequence reads: CASSLRGAFYEQYF. The CDR3 DNA reads TGTGCCAGCAGCTTGAGGGGCGCATTCTACGAGCAGTACTTC.

The V and J genes are TRBV10-3 and TRBJ2-2, with a weak D call TRBD1 (6 bases). Germline V gene data show CDR1 as ENHRY and CDR2 as SYGVKD. There are 13 residues in the CDR3. Trimming left V 9 bases short and J 1 base short, with 9 bases between. CDR3 protein: CAIGTQNTGELFF. CDR3 nucleotide sequence: TGTGCCATAGGGACACAGAACACCGGGGAGCTGTTTTTT.

The chain joins TRBV6-5 to TRBJ2-5; D remains unclear. The CDR3 spans 14 residues. Germline CDR1 and CDR2: MNHEY and SVGAGI. The V gene lost 8 bases and the J gene lost 4 bases, with 17 bases spanning the gap. Here the CDR3 DNA reads TGTGCCAGCGCCGGACGGAATCCCAGAGAGACCCAGTACTTC. Amino acid sequence: CASAGRNPRETQYF.

The chain employs TRBV7-3 and TRBJ2-1, with D perhaps TRBD1 (6 bases). The CDR3 consists of 13 residues. CDR1 and CDR2 from the germline V gene are SGHTA and FQGTGA. Trimming cost V 5 bases and J 10 bases, with 15 bases left between them. DNA for the CDR3: TGTGCCAGCAGCGTCCAAGGGGGAGAGGAGCAGTTCTTC. Encoded protein: CASSVQGGEEQFF.

This rearrangement joins TRBV5-8 to TRBJ1-6; 7 nucleotides agree with TRBD1. V was clipped by 4 bases and J by 8 bases; unmatched bases: 9. The CDR3 has 15 residues. Germline CDR1 and CDR2: SGHTS and YDEGEE. The chain's CDR3 is CASSTWTGVDSPLHF. The CDR3 nucleotides read TGTGCCAGCAGCACCTGGACAGGAGTTGATTCACCCCTCCACTTT.

The chain uses TRBV15 and TRBJ2-5, with 8 bases lining up with TRBD1. Per the germline V gene, CDR1 is LNHNV and CDR2 is YYDKDF (reference sequence). The J segment lost 2 bases and the V segment lost 5 bases, leaving 4 bases of the junction unmatched. The CDR3 totals 14 residues. In DNA, the CDR3 is TGTGCCACCAGCGGACGACAGGGGCAAGAGACCCAGTACTTC. It codes for CATSGRQGQETQYF.

V gene TRBV7-8 combines with J gene TRBJ2-2, with 11 positions matching TRBD1. The CDR3 extends over 15 amino acids. Germline trimming cut 2 bases from V and 6 bases from J; bases unmatched to any gene: 2. Per germline, CDR1 SGHVS and CDR2 FQNEAQ. CDR3 residues: CASSLRGQGAGELFF. The CDR3 bases are TGTGCCAGCAGCTTAAGGGGACAGGGGGCCGGGGAGCTGTTTTTT.

The rearrangement joins TRBV13 to TRBJ1-3, with 10 nucleotides matching TRBD1. V lost 8 bases and J lost 2; bases outside the gene matches: 3. The germline gives CDR1 PRHDT, CDR2 FYEKMQ (reference sequence). The CDR3 loop spans 14 amino acids. CDR3 protein: CASGQGGTGNTIYF. DNA of the CDR3: TGTGCCAGCGGACAGGGGGGAACTGGAAACACCATATATTTT.

The chain has TRBV6-5 and TRBJ1-2, with TRBD1 identical over 9 bases. Germline V gene sequence: CDR1 MNHEY, CDR2 SVGAGI. This CDR3 is built from 16 residues. V shed 4 bases, J shed 5 bases, and the junction held 11 bases outside the gene matches. CDR3 protein: CASSLPPGQGLYGYTF. The DNA for the CDR3 is TGTGCCAGCAGTTTGCCCCCGGGACAGGGATTGTATGGCTACACCTTC.

The count of this clone is one. The rearrangement uses TRBV5-1 and TRBJ1-4, with D perhaps TRBD1 (5 bases). The CDR3 runs 16 residues. The V end lost 2 bases, the J end lost 4 bases, and 15 bases lay between the germline ends. The germline V gene has CDR1 SGHRS and CDR2 YFSETQ. The chain's CDR3 is CASSLRQGRLNEKLFF. In DNA form, the CDR3 reads TGCGCCAGCAGCTTAAGGCAGGGACGGCTTAATGAAAAACTGTTTTTT.

V usage is TRBV18 and J usage is TRBJ2-2, with D possibly TRBD1 on 5 matching bases. V was pared by 1 base and J by 5 bases, with 14 bases between. There are 16 residues in the CDR3. Germline assignment: CDR1 KGHSH and CDR2 LQKENI. The CDR3 protein is CASSPLLGQGTGELFF. CDR3 DNA: TGTGCCAGCTCACCACTCTTGGGGCAAGGGACCGGGGAGCTGTTTTTT.

V usage is TRBV11-1 and J usage is TRBJ1-2; D is uncertain. Germline lookup yields CDR1 SGHAT and CDR2 FQDESV (reference sequence). V dropped 0 bases and J dropped 2 bases, with 4 bases sitting between them. This CDR3 region has 13 residues. In nucleotides, the CDR3 is TGTGCCAGCAGCTTAGCCTTAAACTATGGCTACACCTTC. Translation gives CASSLALNYGYTF.

The J gene is TRBJ1-6, the V gene TRBV18, with 10 positions matching TRBD1. This CDR3 has 14 residues. Germline V gene lookup returns CDR1 KGHSH and CDR2 LQKENI. The J segment lost 9 bases and the V segment lost 3 bases, leaving 2 bases of the junction unmatched. The CDR3 reads CASSPGQGFSPLHF. DNA of the CDR3: TGTGCCAGCTCACCGGGACAGGGGTTTTCACCCCTCCACTTT.

The genes are TRBV5-6 and TRBJ1-1; D is ambiguous. The V end lost 5 bases, the J end lost 6 bases, and 14 bases lay between the germline ends. Germline V gene lookup returns CDR1 SGHDT and CDR2 YYEEEE. This CDR3 comprises 13 residues. The DNA for the CDR3 is TGTGCCAGCAGGGACCACATGATCGCTGAAGCTTTCTTT. Encoded protein: CASRDHMIAEAFF.

The V and J genes are TRBV5-1 and TRBJ2-7; possible D gene TRBD1, 6 bases. Germline CDR1 is SGHRS and CDR2 is YFSETQ. This CDR3 spans 15 amino acids. Deletions cut 4 bases from V and 0 bases from J, with 14 bases between. CDR3: CASSPNTGSSYEQYF. CDR3 DNA sequence: TGCGCCAGCAGCCCAAATACAGGGAGCTCCTACGAGCAGTACTTC.

The chain combines TRBV12-3 or TRBV12-4 with TRBJ1-4; D gene uncertain. V shed 6 bases and J shed 11 bases, with 13 bases lying between them. There are 12 residues in the CDR3. CDR3 in DNA: TGTGCCAGCAGCCCCCCGTCTGGGAAACTGTTTTTT. Its translation: CASSPPSGKLFF.

The gene calls are TRBV29-1 and TRBJ1-1; D unresolved. This CDR3 comprises 11 residues. Trimming stripped 3 bases from V and 7 bases from J, with 9 bases between. Germline values: CDR1 SQVTM, CDR2 ANQGSEA. CDR3 sequence reads: CSVDKQLEAFF. The CDR3 DNA sequence: TGCAGCGTTGATAAACAGCTTGAAGCTTTCTTT.

The rearrangement links TRBV2 to TRBJ2-5; TRBD2 might be the D (7 bases). The CDR3 covers 16 residues. Germline assignment: CDR1 SNHLY and CDR2 FYNNEI. V lost 3 bases and J 4 bases, leaving 18 bases between the germline ends. The CDR3 protein is CASSDVWGGASETQYF. As DNA, the CDR3 is TGTGCCAGCAGTGATGTTTGGGGGGGGGCATCAGAGACCCAGTACTTC.

With respect to this clone: Other nucleotide sequences in the sample specify the same CDR3. The chain is built from TRBV29-1 and TRBJ2-3; the D gene is possibly TRBD2 (5 bases). Trimming pared 4 bases from V and 3 bases from J, leaving 11 bases between. This CDR3 is 13 amino acids long. Germline V gene data show CDR1 as SQVTM and CDR2 as ANQGSEA. CDR3 sequence reads: CSVGTPGTDTQYF. In nucleotides, the CDR3 is TGCAGCGTTGGAACGCCGGGGACAGATACGCAGTATTTT.

The V gene is TRBV29-1, the J gene TRBJ1-2; D may be TRBD1 (6 bases). The V end was cut by 5 bases, the J end by 5 bases, with 18 bases between. The CDR3 totals 14 residues. Germline CDR1 is SQVTM and CDR2 is ANQGSEA. CDR3 amino acids: CSVSTGYPSYGYTF. The CDR3 region has the DNA TGCAGCGTTTCTACAGGGTATCCATCTTATGGCTACACCTTC.